These 32 T cell receptor beta chains share one sample of origin, sequenced in a study of blood T cell repertoires in COVID-19. Clones were sequenced by immunoSEQ multiplex PCR, and TCRdb holds only the in-frame ones, with some missing. Of 300,000 or so clones listed, around 90% are singletons. Sequenced sample: peripheral blood. Every receptor here comes from a man between 65 and 85 years old with acute or convalescent COVID-19.

This clone was recorded only once. This chain connects TRBV3-1 (or the pseudogene TRBV3-2) to TRBJ1-2; 7 bases line up with TRBD1. CDR1 is LGHDT, CDR2 YNNKEL, per germline (reference sequence). V dropped 4 bases and J dropped 3; count of bases not matched to a gene: 11. The CDR3 is 16 residues long. The CDR3, as DNA: TGTGCCAGCAGCCCCTCGCCCCAGGGGGGATACTATGGCTACACCTTC. Amino acid sequence: CASSPSPQGGYYGYTF.

V is TRBV4-2 and J is TRBJ2-6, with D tentatively TRBD1 (5 bases). V lost 3 bases and J lost 4, with 10 bases in between. The CDR3 extends over 15 amino acids. CDR1 and CDR2 (germline): LGHNA, YNFKEQ. The chain's CDR3 is CASSQMGPGANVLTF. DNA of the CDR3: TGTGCCAGCAGCCAGATGGGGCCCGGGGCCAACGTCCTGACTTTC.

This clone was detected once. CDR3 loop: CASSKEPDRDLDNEQFF. Written as DNA, the CDR3 is TGTGCCAGCAGCAAAGAGCCGGACAGGGACCTCGACAATGAGCAGTTCTTC. The chain links TRBV21-1 to TRBJ2-1; TRBD1, the D gene given by the table, was not confirmed from the DNA. TRBV21-1 is flagged as a pseudogene. The CDR3 contains 17 residues.

J is TRBJ2-7 and V is TRBV2, with 7 bases aligning to TRBD2. CDR1 SNHLY and CDR2 FYNNEI come from the germline V gene. This CDR3 is built from 14 residues. The trim removed 4 bases at V and 2 bases at J, leaving 5 bases unmatched. The CDR3 sequence: CASSAGREAYEQYF. The DNA of the CDR3 is TGTGCCAGCAGTGCTGGACGGGAGGCCTACGAGCAGTACTTC. The entire variable domain, with the rest obtained from reference TRBV2 and TRBJ2-7, is as follows: EPEVTQTPSHQVTQMGQEVILRCVPISNHLYFYWYRQILGQKVEFLVSFYNNEISEKSEIFDDQFSVERPDGSNFTLKIRSTKLEDSAMYFCASSAGREAYEQYFGPGTRLTVT.

The V call is TRBV15, the J call TRBJ2-7; D ambiguous. The CDR3 contains 10 residues. Germline CDR1 is LNHNV and CDR2 is YYDKDF (reference sequence). The V end was cut by 5 bases, the J end by 7 bases, with 6 bases between. CDR3 coding DNA: TGTGCCACCAGCCGTTTAGAGCAGTACTTC. This sequence encodes CATSRLEQYF.

The V and J genes are TRBV10-3 and TRBJ2-3; D is unresolved. This CDR3 has 12 residues. Per germline, CDR1 ENHRY and CDR2 SYGVKD. V dropped 7 bases and J dropped 2 bases, with 7 bases sitting between them. The CDR3 DNA is TGTGCCATCAAAGACTTCACAGATACGCAGTATTTT. This gives the protein CAIKDFTDTQYF.

The V and J genes are TRBV29-1 and TRBJ2-2; D perhaps matches TRBD2 (7 bases). Germline V CDR1 and CDR2: SQVTM, ANQGSEA. V lost 7 bases, J lost 3 bases, and 15 bases lay in between. The CDR3 loop spans 14 amino acids. The CDR3 DNA reads TGCAGCGCCGGGGGGCGGGGGTACACCGGGGAGCTGTTTTTT. Protein product: CSAGGRGYTGELFF.

The V and J genes are TRBV6-6 and TRBJ2-7, with 9 bases that match TRBD1. With V trimmed by 6 bases and J by 3 bases, 3 bases remained unmatched. Germline CDR1 reads MNHNY; CDR2 reads SVGAGI (reference sequence). This CDR3 has 13 residues. CDR3 sequence: CASSRDRDYEQYF. The CDR3 DNA is TGTGCCAGCAGCAGGGACAGGGACTACGAGCAGTACTTC.

This chain connects TRBV2 to TRBJ2-2, with 11 bases that match TRBD2. This CDR3 region has 16 residues. The germline V gene encodes CDR1 SNHLY and CDR2 FYNNEI. The trim removed 5 bases at V and 1 base at J, leaving 3 bases unmatched. The CDR3, as DNA: TGTGCCAGCAGTAAGCTAGCGGGGGGGAACACCGGGGAGCTGTTTTTT. Protein product: CASSKLAGGNTGELFF.

The chain carries TRBV19 and TRBJ1-1, with 7 bases matching TRBD1. The CDR3 covers 16 residues. J lost 0 bases, V lost 5 bases, and 9 bases had no gene match. Germline V lookup: CDR1 LNHDA, CDR2 SQIVND (reference sequence). As DNA, the CDR3 is TGTGCCAGTAGTGTGCCGGGACAGACCATGAACACTGAAGCTTTCTTT. Translation: CASSVPGQTMNTEAFF.

The chain combines TRBV15 with TRBJ2-7; 7 bases line up with TRBD1. CDR1 and CDR2 from the germline V gene are LNHNV and YYDKDF (reference sequence). The CDR3 sequence is 14 residues long. The V segment lost 1 base and the J segment 2 bases; nucleotides outside the gene matches: 2. In DNA, the CDR3 is TGTGCCACCAGCAGAGGACAGGGAACCTACGAGCAGTACTTC. Its protein product is CATSRGQGTYEQYF. The variable domain in full, with the rest retrieved from reference TRBV15 and TRBJ2-7, is DAMVIQNPRYQVTQFGKPVTLSCSQTLNHNVMYWYQQKSSQAPKLLFHYYDKDFNNEADTPDNFQSRRPNTSFCFLDIRSPGLGDTAMYLCATSRGQGTYEQYFGPGTRLTVT.

The rearrangement links TRBV4-2 to TRBJ2-3; the D gene is possibly TRBD1 (5 bases). V shed 3 bases and J shed 0 bases, with 16 bases lying between them. Germline lookup yields CDR1 LGHNA and CDR2 YNFKEQ. This CDR3 is 17 amino acids long. CDR3 in DNA: TGTGCCAGCAGCCAGGACGCCCCAGGGATGAGCACAGATACGCAGTATTTT. This encodes CASSQDAPGMSTDTQYF.

The chain links TRBV27 to TRBJ2-7, with 11 nucleotides matching TRBD2. With V trimmed by 8 bases and J by 4 bases, 13 bases remained unmatched. The CDR3 extends over 16 amino acids. Germline loops: CDR1 MNHEY, CDR2 SMNVEV (reference sequence). The CDR3 DNA reads TGTGCCAGCCGCAAAGGACCGGGACTAGCGGTTTACGAGCAGTACTTC. Its protein is CASRKGPGLAVYEQYF.

The J gene is TRBJ2-1, the V gene TRBV4-3, with D possibly matching TRBD2 (5 bases). The CDR3 is made up of 16 amino acids. Germline V CDR1 and CDR2: LGHNA, YSLEER. V shed 0 bases and J shed 1 base, with 10 bases lying between them. The CDR3 sequence: CASSQDGRGSYNEQFF. As DNA, the CDR3 is TGCGCCAGCAGCCAAGATGGCCGGGGTTCCTACAATGAGCAGTTCTTC.

V and J are TRBV28 and TRBJ1-5, with 8 bases lining up with TRBD1. The CDR3 has 14 residues. Germline V gene sequence: CDR1 MDHEN, CDR2 SYDVKM. Unmatched junction bases numbered 10, after V lost 5 bases and J lost 10 bases. The chain's CDR3 is CASSAGGPSQPQHF. CDR3 sequence (DNA): TGTGCCAGCAGTGCAGGGGGCCCGAGTCAACCCCAGCATTTT.

The genes are TRBV3-1 (or the pseudogene TRBV3-2) and TRBJ1-2; possibly TRBD1 for D (6 bases). V dropped 0 bases and J dropped 5 bases, with 10 bases sitting between them. Germline CDR1 is LGHDT and CDR2 is YNNKEL (reference sequence). The CDR3 spans 14 residues. Here the CDR3 DNA reads TGTGCCAGCAGCCAAGAGGGGACAACATATGGCTACACCTTC. This translates into CASSQEGTTYGYTF.

This chain links TRBV7-2 with TRBJ2-5, with TRBD1 matching over 7 bases. After removal of 2 bases from V and 5 bases from J, the junction contained 11 bases not matched to a gene. Looked up from germline, CDR1 is SGHTA and CDR2 is FQGNSA. The CDR3 runs to 16 residues. CDR3 in DNA: TGTGCCAGCAGCTTAAGGACAGGAGGTCCGGGGGAGACCCAGTACTTC. This translates into CASSLRTGGPGETQYF.

The chain links TRBV7-2 to TRBJ1-1; perhaps TRBD1 as D (6 bases). V lost 4 bases and J 5 bases, leaving 11 bases between the germline ends. Germline CDR1 and CDR2: SGHTA and FQGNSA. The CDR3 has 13 amino acids. The CDR3 DNA reads TGTGCCAGCAGCTATGGGACACTAACTGAAGCTTTCTTT. Encoded protein: CASSYGTLTEAFF.

This chain joins TRBV28 and TRBJ2-7; possible D gene TRBD1, 6 bases. V lost 6 bases and J 4 bases, leaving 19 bases between the germline ends. This CDR3 spans 15 amino acids. Germline V gene data show CDR1 as MDHEN and CDR2 as SYDVKM. The CDR3 loop reads CASRLSGQSLYEQYF. Written as DNA, the CDR3 is TGTGCCAGCAGACTCTCTGGACAGAGCCTGTACGAGCAGTACTTC.

The CDR3 protein is CASSLERGGGTDTQYF. In DNA, the CDR3 is TGCGCCAGCAGCTTAGAGCGGGGAGGGGGCACAGATACGCAGTATTTT. The rearrangement joins TRBV5-1 to TRBJ2-3, with 7 bases lining up with TRBD2. The CDR3 consists of 16 residues. CDR1 and CDR2 from the germline V gene are SGHRS and YFSETQ. V trimming: 2 bases; J trimming: 1 base; junction bases outside the gene matches: 7.

Note on this clone: The sample holds other DNA sequences that translate to the same CDR3. The genes are TRBV28 and TRBJ2-1, with TRBD1 matching over 8 bases. Germline assignment: CDR1 MDHEN and CDR2 SYDVKM. After removal of 5 bases from V and 3 bases from J, the junction contained 6 bases not matched to a gene. CDR3 length equals 15 residues. This CDR3 reads CASSRQGASYNEQFF. The CDR3 DNA reads TGTGCCAGCAGTCGTCAGGGGGCCAGCTACAATGAGCAGTTCTTC.

The chain is built from TRBV3-1 (or the pseudogene TRBV3-2) and TRBJ1-2, with 7 bases aligning to TRBD1. J was trimmed by 1 base and V by 1 base; bases with no gene match: 6. The V gene's germline CDR1 is LGHDT and CDR2 YNNKEL (reference sequence). The CDR3 length is 16 residues. CDR3 region: CASSQGQGTYNYGYTF. For the CDR3, the DNA is TGTGCCAGCAGCCAAGGACAGGGAACCTATAACTATGGCTACACCTTC.

This clone appeared once. The gene calls are TRBV19 and TRBJ1-5; the match to TRBD1 covers 10 bases. Germline trimming cut 5 bases from V and 9 bases from J; bases unmatched to any gene: 10. Germline loops: CDR1 LNHDA, CDR2 SQIVND (reference sequence). The length of the CDR3 is 15 residues. CDR3 sequence reads: CASSSGTGESGPQHF. Here the CDR3 DNA reads TGTGCCAGTAGTTCTGGGACAGGGGAGAGCGGGCCCCAGCATTTT.

V and J are TRBV5-1 and TRBJ1-1; TRBD1 aligns across 10 bases. This CDR3 is 15 amino acids long. Germline CDR1 and CDR2: SGHRS and YFSETQ. After removal of 0 bases from V and 4 bases from J, the junction contained 3 bases not matched to a gene. The CDR3 nucleotides read TGCGCCAGCAGCTTGGGACAGGGGGCTATCACTGAAGCTTTCTTT. Amino acid sequence: CASSLGQGAITEAFF. The entire variable domain, with the rest obtained from reference TRBV5-1 and TRBJ1-1, is as follows: KAGVTQTPRYLIKTRGQQVTLSCSPISGHRSVSWYQQTPGQGLQFLFEYFSETQRNKGNFPGRFSGRQFSNSRSEMNVSTLELGDSALYLCASSLGQGAITEAFFGQGTRLTVV.

The chain has TRBV24-1 and TRBJ2-5; D is perhaps TRBD1 (6 bases). In germline, CDR1 is KGHDR, CDR2 SFDVKD. Trimming left V 3 bases short and J 2 bases short, with 12 bases between. This CDR3 spans 15 amino acids. CDR3 sequence reads: CATSDTGPQQETQYF. The CDR3 DNA sequence: TGTGCCACCAGTGATACAGGGCCCCAACAAGAGACCCAGTACTTC.

The DNA for the CDR3 is TGTGCCAGCTCACTGGCGTCGGCTCAGGCCGAGCAGTACTTC. This sequence encodes CASSLASAQAEQYF. The rearrangement uses TRBV18 and TRBJ2-7; D call uncertain. Germline V CDR1 and CDR2: KGHSH, LQKENI. V dropped 4 bases and J dropped 6 bases, with 16 bases sitting between them. The CDR3 has 14 amino acids.

This chain's CDR3 is CASSPTREGTEAFF. DNA for the CDR3: TGTGCCAGCTCACCAACTAGGGAGGGGACTGAAGCTTTCTTT. The genes are TRBV18 and TRBJ1-1; a possible D gene is TRBD1 (5 bases). The V end lost 2 bases, the J end lost 5 bases, and 12 bases lay between the germline ends. Germline loops: CDR1 KGHSH, CDR2 LQKENI. The CDR3 has 14 residues. Looking up the rest from reference TRBV18 and TRBJ1-1 gives the full variable domain: NAGVMQNPRHLVRRRGQEARLRCSPMKGHSHVYWYRQLPEEGLKFMVYLQKENIIDESGMPKERFSAEFPKEGPSILRIQQVVRGDSAAYFCASSPTREGTEAFFGQGTRLTVV.

The genes are TRBV20-1 and TRBJ2-5; TRBD2 matches at 10 bases. V was pared by 3 bases and J by 7 bases, with 17 bases of the junction left unmatched. The CDR3 spans 17 residues. The germline gives CDR1 DFQATT, CDR2 SNEGSKA (reference sequence). The CDR3 spells CSASEPSGGPEGGTQYF. The DNA of the CDR3 is TGCAGTGCTAGTGAACCTAGCGGGGGTCCCGAAGGGGGGACCCAGTACTTC.

This chain links TRBV6-5 with TRBJ1-2, with D possibly matching TRBD1 (6 bases). This CDR3 spans 12 amino acids. V gave up 11 bases and J gave up 3 bases, with 13 bases separating them. Germline assignment: CDR1 MNHEY and CDR2 SVGAGI. CDR3 protein: CAGEDRYYGYTF. The CDR3, as DNA: TGTGCCGGTGAGGACAGATACTATGGCTACACCTTC.

The chain combines TRBV24-1 with TRBJ1-2; 10 bases fit TRBD1. Germline V lookup: CDR1 KGHDR, CDR2 SFDVKD. After removal of 4 bases from V and 6 bases from J, the junction contained 10 bases not matched to a gene. The CDR3 is made up of 16 amino acids. The CDR3 sequence is CATSERGTGERHGYTF. The CDR3 nucleotides are TGTGCCACCAGTGAACGCGGGACAGGGGAACGTCATGGCTACACCTTC.

This clone was counted only a few times. The chain recombines TRBV18 with TRBJ2-2, with D perhaps TRBD2 (6 bases). Trimming took 0 bases from V and 4 from J, leaving 15 bases between them. The CDR3 spans 17 residues. Germline CDR1 reads KGHSH; CDR2 reads LQKENI. DNA of the CDR3: TGTGCCAGCTCACCACCGGCGGGGACGCTCGGCACCGGGGAGCTGTTTTTT. This gives the protein CASSPPAGTLGTGELFF.

The V call is TRBV7-2, the J call TRBJ2-3; 9 nucleotides agree with TRBD2. The CDR3 totals 13 residues. CDR1 and CDR2 (germline): SGHTA, FQGNSA. V shed 10 bases and J 3 bases; nucleotides not matched to a gene: 5. The CDR3 DNA follows: TGTGCCACTAGCGGGACATATACAGATACGCAGTATTTT. Encoded protein: CATSGTYTDTQYF. The full variable domain, with the rest looked up from reference TRBV7-2 and TRBJ2-3, is GAGVSQSPSNKVTEKGKDVELRCDPISGHTALYWYRQSLGQGLEFLIYFQGNSAPDKSGLPSDRFSAERTGGSVSTLTIQRTQQEDSAVYLCATSGTYTDTQYFGPGTRLTVL.